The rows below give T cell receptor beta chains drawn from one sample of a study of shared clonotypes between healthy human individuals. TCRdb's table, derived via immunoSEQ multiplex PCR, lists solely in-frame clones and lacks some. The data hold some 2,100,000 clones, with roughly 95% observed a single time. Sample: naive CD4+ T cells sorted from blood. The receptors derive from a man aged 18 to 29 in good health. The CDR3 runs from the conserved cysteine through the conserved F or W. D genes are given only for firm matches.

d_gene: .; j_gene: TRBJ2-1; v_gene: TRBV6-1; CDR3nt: TGTGCCAGCAGTGAAGCCTATGAGCAGTTCTTC; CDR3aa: CASSEAYEQFF
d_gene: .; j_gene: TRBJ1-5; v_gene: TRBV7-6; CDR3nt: TGTGCCAGCAGCCTTGGGGGGGCCCCGGGTCAGCCCCAGCATTTT; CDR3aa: CASSLGGAPGQPQHF
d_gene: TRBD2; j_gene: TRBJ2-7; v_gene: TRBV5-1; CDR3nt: TGCGCCAGCAGCTTAGTACTAGCGGGAGGAGGCGAGCAGTACTTC; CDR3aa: CASSLVLAGGGEQYF
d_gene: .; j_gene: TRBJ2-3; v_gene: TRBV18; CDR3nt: TGTGCCAGCTCAAACACAGATACGCAGTATTTT; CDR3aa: CASSNTDTQYF
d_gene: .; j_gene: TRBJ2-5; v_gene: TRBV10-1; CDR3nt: TGCGCCAGCAGTGATGTTCTTCGGGAGACCCAGTACTTC; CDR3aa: CASSDVLRETQYF
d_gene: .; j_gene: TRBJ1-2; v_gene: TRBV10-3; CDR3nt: TGTGCCATCAGTGCAGGACCGGGACTCCTAGGACATGGCTACACCTTC; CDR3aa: CAISAGPGLLGHGYTF
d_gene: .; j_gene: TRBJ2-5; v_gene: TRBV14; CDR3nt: TGTGCCAGCAGCCACATAGGACGGTACCAAGAGACCCAGTACTTC; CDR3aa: CASSHIGRYQETQYF
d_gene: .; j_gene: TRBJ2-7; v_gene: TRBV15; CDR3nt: TGTGCCACCAGCATCCTACACGGGGAGCAGTACTTC; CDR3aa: CATSILHGEQYF
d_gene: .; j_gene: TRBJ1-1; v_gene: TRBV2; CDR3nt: TGTGCCAGCAGTGAAATGGGGCCCATGAACACTGAAGCTTTCTTT; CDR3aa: CASSEMGPMNTEAFF
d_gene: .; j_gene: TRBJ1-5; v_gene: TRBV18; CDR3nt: TGTGCCAGCTCACCAAATCCGGGAGTTCAGCCCCAGCATTTT; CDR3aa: CASSPNPGVQPQHF